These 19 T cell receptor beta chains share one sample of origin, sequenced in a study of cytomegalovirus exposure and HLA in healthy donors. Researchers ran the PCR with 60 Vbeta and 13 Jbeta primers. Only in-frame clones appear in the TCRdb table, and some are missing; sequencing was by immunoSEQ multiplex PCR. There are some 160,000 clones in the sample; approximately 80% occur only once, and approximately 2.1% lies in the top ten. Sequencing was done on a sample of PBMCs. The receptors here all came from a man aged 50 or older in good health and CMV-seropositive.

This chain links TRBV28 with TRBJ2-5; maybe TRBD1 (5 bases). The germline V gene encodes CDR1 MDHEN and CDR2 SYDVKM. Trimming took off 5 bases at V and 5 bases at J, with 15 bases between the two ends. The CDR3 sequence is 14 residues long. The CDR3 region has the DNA TGTGCCAGCAGTCCAAGCAGGGTTTTGGAGACCCAGTACTTC. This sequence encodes CASSPSRVLETQYF.

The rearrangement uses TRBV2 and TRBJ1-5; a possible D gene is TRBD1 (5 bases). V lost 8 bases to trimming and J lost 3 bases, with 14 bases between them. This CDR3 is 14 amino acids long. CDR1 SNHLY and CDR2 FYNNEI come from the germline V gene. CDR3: CASGPGNPNQPQHF. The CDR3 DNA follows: TGTGCCAGCGGACCAGGGAACCCCAATCAGCCCCAGCATTTT.

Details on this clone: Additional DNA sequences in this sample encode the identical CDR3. As DNA, the CDR3 is TGTGCCAGCAGCTTGGGGCAGGGGGCCTACGAGCAGTACTTC. Translation: CASSLGQGAYEQYF. The chain links TRBV5-6 to TRBJ2-7; 7 nucleotides line up with TRBD1. This CDR3 has 14 residues. CDR1 is SGHDT and CDR2 is YYEEEE in the germline V gene. The V gene end was trimmed by 0 bases and the J gene end by 2 bases; junction bases not matched to a gene: 2.

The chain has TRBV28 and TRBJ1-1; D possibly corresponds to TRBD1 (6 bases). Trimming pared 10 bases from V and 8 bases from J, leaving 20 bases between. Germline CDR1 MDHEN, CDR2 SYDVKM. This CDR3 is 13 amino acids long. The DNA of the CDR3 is TGTGCCAACAGCCGACTCAGGGGACGAGAAGCTTTCTTT. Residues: CANSRLRGREAFF.

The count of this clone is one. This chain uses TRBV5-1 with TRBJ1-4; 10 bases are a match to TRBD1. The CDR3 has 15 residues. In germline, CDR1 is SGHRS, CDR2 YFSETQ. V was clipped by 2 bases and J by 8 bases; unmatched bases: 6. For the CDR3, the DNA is TGCGCCAGCAGCTTTTCGGGACAGGGGAGCGAAAAACTGTTTTTT. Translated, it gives CASSFSGQGSEKLFF.

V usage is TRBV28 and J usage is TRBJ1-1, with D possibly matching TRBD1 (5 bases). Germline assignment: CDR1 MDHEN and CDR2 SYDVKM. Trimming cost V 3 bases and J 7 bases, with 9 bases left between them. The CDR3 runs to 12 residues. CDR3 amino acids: CASSLGGVEAFF. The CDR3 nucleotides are TGTGCCAGCAGTTTGGGGGGGGTTGAAGCTTTCTTT.

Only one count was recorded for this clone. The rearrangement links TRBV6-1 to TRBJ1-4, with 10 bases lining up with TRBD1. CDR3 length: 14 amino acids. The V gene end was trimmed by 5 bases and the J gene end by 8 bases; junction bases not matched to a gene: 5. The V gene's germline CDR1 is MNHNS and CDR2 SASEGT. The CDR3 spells CASSLTGGREKLFF. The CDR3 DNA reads TGTGCCAGCAGTTTGACAGGGGGCAGGGAAAAACTGTTTTTT.

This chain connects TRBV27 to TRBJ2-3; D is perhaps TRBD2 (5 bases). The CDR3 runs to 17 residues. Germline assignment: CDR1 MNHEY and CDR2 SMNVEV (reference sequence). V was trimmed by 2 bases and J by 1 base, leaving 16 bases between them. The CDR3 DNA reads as TGTGCCAGCAGTTTAGCCGCGCCCGGGCGGGGCACAGATACGCAGTATTTT. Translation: CASSLAAPGRGTDTQYF.

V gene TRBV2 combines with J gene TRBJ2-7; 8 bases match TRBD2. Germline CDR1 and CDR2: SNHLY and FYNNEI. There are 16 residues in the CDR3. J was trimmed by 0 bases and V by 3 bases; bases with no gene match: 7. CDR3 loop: CASSEASGRSSYEQYF. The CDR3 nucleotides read TGTGCCAGCAGTGAGGCTAGCGGGCGCAGCTCCTACGAGCAGTACTTC.

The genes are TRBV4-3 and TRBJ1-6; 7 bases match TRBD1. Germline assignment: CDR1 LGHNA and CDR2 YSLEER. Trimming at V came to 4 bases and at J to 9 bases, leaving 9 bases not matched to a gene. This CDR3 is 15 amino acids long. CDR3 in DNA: TGCGCCAGCAGCCTCACTACCGACAGGGCTTCACCCCTCCACTTT. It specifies CASSLTTDRASPLHF.

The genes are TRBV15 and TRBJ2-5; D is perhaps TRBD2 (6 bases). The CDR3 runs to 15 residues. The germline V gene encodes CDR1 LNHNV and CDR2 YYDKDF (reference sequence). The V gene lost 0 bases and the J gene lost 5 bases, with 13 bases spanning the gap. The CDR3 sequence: CATSRDLGGGETQYF. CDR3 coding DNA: TGTGCCACCAGCAGAGATCTCGGTGGGGGGGAGACCCAGTACTTC.

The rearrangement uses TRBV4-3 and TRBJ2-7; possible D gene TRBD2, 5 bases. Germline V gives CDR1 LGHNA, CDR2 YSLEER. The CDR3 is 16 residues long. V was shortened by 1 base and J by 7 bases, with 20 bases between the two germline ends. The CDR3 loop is CASSQGGGWNGLEQYF. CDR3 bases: TGCGCCAGCAGCCAAGGCGGCGGGTGGAACGGATTGGAGCAGTACTTC.

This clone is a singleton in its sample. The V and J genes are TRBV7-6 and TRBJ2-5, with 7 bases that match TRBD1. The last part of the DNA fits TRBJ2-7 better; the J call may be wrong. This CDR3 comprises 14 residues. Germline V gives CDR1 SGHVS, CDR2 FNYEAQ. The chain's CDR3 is CASSRGGAVNEQYF. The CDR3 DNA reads TGTGCCAGCAGCCGAGGGGGCGCGGTGAACGAGCAGTACTTC.

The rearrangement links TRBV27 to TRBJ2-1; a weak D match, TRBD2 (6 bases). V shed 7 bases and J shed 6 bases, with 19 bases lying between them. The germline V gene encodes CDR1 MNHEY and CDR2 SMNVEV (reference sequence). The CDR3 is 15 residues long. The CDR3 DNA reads TGTGCCAGCACCCCGCGGTTACGGGGAGGCAATGAGCAGTTCTTC. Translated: CASTPRLRGGNEQFF.

The CDR3: CASSESARETQYF. The CDR3 DNA is TGCGCCAGCAGTGAGTCCGCCAGGGAGACCCAGTACTTC. V gene TRBV10-1 combines with J gene TRBJ2-5; D ambiguous. CDR1 is WNHNN and CDR2 is SYGVQD in the germline V gene (reference sequence). The V gene lost 0 bases and the J gene lost 5 bases, with 7 bases spanning the gap. The CDR3 runs to 13 residues.

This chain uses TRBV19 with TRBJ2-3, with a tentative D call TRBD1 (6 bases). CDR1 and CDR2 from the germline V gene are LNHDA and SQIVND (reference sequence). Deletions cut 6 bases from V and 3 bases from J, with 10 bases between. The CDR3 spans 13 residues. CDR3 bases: TGTGCCAGTAGAAGGCAGGGGACAGATACGCAGTATTTT. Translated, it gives CASRRQGTDTQYF. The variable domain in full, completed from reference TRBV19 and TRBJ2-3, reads DGGITQSPKYLFRKEGQNVTLSCEQNLNHDAMYWYRQDPGQGLRLIYYSQIVNDFQKGDIAEGYSVSREKKESFPLTVTSAQKNPTAFYLCASRRQGTDTQYFGPGTRLTVL.

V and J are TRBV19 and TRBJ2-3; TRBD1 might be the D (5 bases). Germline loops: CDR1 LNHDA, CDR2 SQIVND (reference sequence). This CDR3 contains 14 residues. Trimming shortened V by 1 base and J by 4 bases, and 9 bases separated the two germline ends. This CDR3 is CASSIGGRADTQYF. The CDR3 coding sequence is TGTGCCAGTAGTATAGGGGGCAGGGCAGATACGCAGTATTTT.

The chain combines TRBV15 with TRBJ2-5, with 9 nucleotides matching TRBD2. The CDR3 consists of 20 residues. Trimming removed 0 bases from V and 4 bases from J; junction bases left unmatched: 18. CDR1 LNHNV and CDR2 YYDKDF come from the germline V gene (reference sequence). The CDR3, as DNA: TGTGCCACCAGCAGAGATCGAGCGGGGGGCGCGGGGAAAGGTCGAGAGACCCAGTACTTC. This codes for CATSRDRAGGAGKGRETQYF.

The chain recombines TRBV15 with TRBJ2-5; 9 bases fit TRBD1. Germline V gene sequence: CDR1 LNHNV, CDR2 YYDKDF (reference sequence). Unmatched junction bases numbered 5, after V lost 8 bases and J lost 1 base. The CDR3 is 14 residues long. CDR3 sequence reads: CATRDRGSQETQYF. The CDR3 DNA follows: TGTGCCACCCGTGACAGGGGGTCCCAAGAGACCCAGTACTTC.